The 7 T cell receptor beta chains reported below all come from one sample, sequenced in a study of shared clonotypes between healthy human individuals. TCRdb's table, derived via immunoSEQ multiplex PCR, lists solely in-frame clones and lacks some. The sample carries about 590,000 clones, less than 97% recorded once. The naive CD8 subset, CD45RO-negative cells positively selected for CCR7, excluded terminally differentiated effector memory CD45RA+ cells. The specimen was naive CD8+ T cells sorted from blood. The receptors shown here come from a woman between 25 and 40 years old in good health.

The rearrangement uses TRBV27 and TRBJ2-5; 8 nucleotides line up with TRBD2. With V trimmed by 3 bases and J by 2 bases, 2 bases remained unmatched. CDR1 is MNHEY, CDR2 SMNVEV, per germline (reference sequence). This CDR3 has 14 amino acids. The DNA of the CDR3 is TGTGCCAGCAGTTTGACTAGCGAACAAGAGACCCAGTACTTC. It yields the protein CASSLTSEQETQYF.

This chain connects TRBV29-1 to TRBJ2-1; D uncertain. Trimming left V 2 bases short and J 2 bases short, with 16 bases between. From germline, CDR1 is SQVTM and CDR2 ANQGSEA. CDR3 length: 16 residues. The CDR3 here is CSVEIEDLRAYNEQFF. The DNA for the CDR3 is TGCAGCGTTGAAATAGAAGACCTCCGGGCCTACAATGAGCAGTTCTTC.

This chain links TRBV10-2 with TRBJ1-2, with 10 bases fitting TRBD1. This CDR3 spans 15 amino acids. J gave up 6 bases and V 3 bases, and 7 bases lay outside the gene matches. Germline CDR1 reads WSHSY; CDR2 reads SAAADI. The CDR3 nucleotides are TGCGCCAGCAGTGATTGGACAGGGGGAGGGAATGGCTACACCTTC. Its translation: CASSDWTGGGNGYTF.

This chain's CDR3 is CASSPRVVRGLNTGELFF. CDR3 nucleotides: TGTGCCAGCAGCCCCCGAGTAGTTCGGGGGTTGAACACCGGGGAGCTGTTTTTT. This chain joins TRBV9 and TRBJ2-2; D is possibly TRBD2 (6 bases). CDR1 is SGDLS, CDR2 YYNGEE, per germline. This CDR3 is 18 amino acids long. The ends were cut back, 4 bases at V and 1 base at J, with 20 bases in the middle.

This chain uses TRBV28 with TRBJ2-3, with D possibly TRBD2 on 5 matching bases. Germline CDR1 and CDR2: MDHEN and SYDVKM. The CDR3 has 14 residues. V lost 6 bases, J lost 0 bases, and 10 bases lay in between. In DNA form, the CDR3 reads TGTGCCAGCAGCCAGGACTTAAGCACAGATACGCAGTATTTT. Amino acids: CASSQDLSTDTQYF.

V usage is TRBV14 and J usage is TRBJ2-5; D is perhaps TRBD2 (5 bases). The CDR3 runs 15 residues. Trimming took 0 bases from V and 2 from J, leaving 10 bases between them. The germline V gene has CDR1 SGHDN and CDR2 FVKESK. The CDR3 spells CASSQDSTGQETQYF. CDR3 coding DNA: TGTGCCAGCAGCCAAGATAGTACGGGGCAAGAGACCCAGTACTTC.

A single count supports this clone. In DNA, the CDR3 is TGTGCCAGAAGCTTGGCCCTTAAAGGCGGGAGCTCCTACAATGAGCAGTTCTTC. Translation: CARSLALKGGSSYNEQFF. The V and J genes are TRBV5-3 and TRBJ2-1; 7 bases are a match to TRBD2. TRBV5-3 is identified as an open reading frame with a role that is uncertain. Germline trimming cut 0 bases from V and 0 bases from J; bases unmatched to any gene: 9. The CDR3 totals 18 residues.